These T cell receptor beta chains were read from a single sample in a study of blood T cell repertoires in COVID-19. Assay: immunoSEQ multiplex PCR; the TCRdb copy retains only in-frame clones and omits some. The sample lists 110,000 to 150,000 clones, roughly 87% seen once, with 1.5% to 2% in the top ten. Sequencing used peripheral blood. Receptor source: a man in his sixties or seventies with acute or convalescent COVID-19. The CDR3 runs from the conserved cysteine through the conserved F or W. Each record gives: V gene, J gene, clone size, D gene, CDR3 protein, CDR3 DNA. The D gene is left open where the match is weak. Rows may omit the clone size; those that give it use once, few, many or a size class.

V gene: TRBV18; J gene: TRBJ2-1; clone size: NA; D gene: TRBD2; CDR3 protein: CASSPLSGTSGAAYNEQFF; CDR3 DNA: TGTGCCAGCTCACCACTGTCCGGGACTAGCGGGGCAGCCTACAATGAGCAGTTCTTC
V gene: TRBV7-3; J gene: TRBJ2-6; clone size: NA; D gene: TRBD1; CDR3 protein: CASSRPGQPAYSGANVLTF; CDR3 DNA: TGTGCCAGCAGCCGACCGGGACAGCCAGCTTACTCTGGGGCCAACGTCCTGACTTTC
V gene: TRBV3-1/TRBV3-2; J gene: TRBJ2-3; clone size: NA; D gene: NA; CDR3 protein: CASSRQRRESDTQYF; CDR3 DNA: TGTGCCAGCAGCCGCCAAAGGAGGGAATCAGATACGCAGTATTTT
V gene: TRBV6-6; J gene: TRBJ1-3; clone size: NA; D gene: NA; CDR3 protein: CASSTGSSGNTIYF; CDR3 DNA: TGTGCCAGCTCTACGGGTAGCTCTGGAAACACCATATATTTT
V gene: TRBV24-1; J gene: TRBJ1-5; clone size: once; D gene: NA; CDR3 protein: CATSDPDKPQHF; CDR3 DNA: TGTGCCACCAGTGATCCAGATAAGCCCCAGCATTTT
V gene: TRBV11-2; J gene: TRBJ2-7; clone size: NA; D gene: NA; CDR3 protein: CASSLTRVKQYF; CDR3 DNA: TGTGCCAGCAGCCTAACACGGGTTAAGCAGTACTTC
V gene: TRBV4-2; J gene: TRBJ2-2; clone size: NA; D gene: NA; CDR3 protein: CASSQLQFTGELFF; CDR3 DNA: TGTGCCAGCAGCCAATTACAGTTCACCGGGGAGCTGTTTTTT
V gene: TRBV3-1/TRBV3-2; J gene: TRBJ2-3; clone size: NA; D gene: TRBD1; CDR3 protein: CASSRPGTGSVADTQYF; CDR3 DNA: TGTGCCAGCAGCCGCCCCGGGACAGGGTCCGTCGCAGATACGCAGTATTTT
V gene: TRBV28; J gene: TRBJ1-1; clone size: once; D gene: TRBD1; CDR3 protein: CVSNPTGPSTEAFF; CDR3 DNA: TGTGTCAGCAATCCGACAGGGCCTAGCACTGAAGCTTTCTTT
V gene: TRBV5-5; J gene: TRBJ2-1; clone size: once; D gene: NA; CDR3 protein: CASILGGPTDEQFF; CDR3 DNA: TGTGCCAGCATCCTCGGGGGGCCAACGGATGAGCAGTTCTTC
V gene: TRBV27; J gene: TRBJ2-5; clone size: NA; D gene: NA; CDR3 protein: CASSPGRTQYF; CDR3 DNA: TGTGCCAGCAGTCCGGGTCGGACCCAGTACTTC
V gene: TRBV6-4; J gene: TRBJ2-1; clone size: NA; D gene: TRBD2; CDR3 protein: CASSVVGLAGVGSSYNEQFF; CDR3 DNA: TGTGCCAGCAGTGTGGTTGGACTAGCGGGAGTGGGTTCCTCCTACAATGAGCAGTTCTTC
V gene: TRBV14; J gene: TRBJ1-5; clone size: NA; D gene: NA; CDR3 protein: CASSLGLRDWSQPQHF; CDR3 DNA: TGTGCCAGCAGCCTAGGGCTAAGGGACTGGAGTCAGCCCCAGCATTTT
V gene: TRBV4-1; J gene: TRBJ2-2; clone size: NA; D gene: NA; CDR3 protein: CASSRNRETNTGELFF; CDR3 DNA: TGCGCCAGCAGCCGGAACAGGGAAACGAACACCGGGGAGCTGTTTTTT
V gene: TRBV4-1; J gene: TRBJ1-2; clone size: NA; D gene: NA; CDR3 protein: CASSSASQGISYGYTF; CDR3 DNA: TGCGCCAGCAGCTCCGCCTCCCAGGGGATCAGCTATGGCTACACCTTC
V gene: TRBV5-1; J gene: TRBJ2-2; clone size: NA; D gene: TRBD2; CDR3 protein: CASSLGNSGETGELFF; CDR3 DNA: TGCGCCAGCAGCTTGGGTAACAGCGGGGAAACCGGGGAGCTGTTTTTT
V gene: TRBV5-4; J gene: TRBJ2-6; clone size: NA; D gene: TRBD1; CDR3 protein: CASSRISGGAGANVLTF; CDR3 DNA: TGTGCCAGCAGCCGAATTTCAGGGGGCGCTGGGGCCAACGTCCTGACTTTC
V gene: TRBV19; J gene: TRBJ1-5; clone size: NA; D gene: NA; CDR3 protein: CASSIEVTGNQPQHF; CDR3 DNA: TGTGCCAGTAGTATAGAGGTCACGGGCAATCAGCCCCAGCATTTT
V gene: TRBV11-2; J gene: TRBJ2-2; clone size: NA; D gene: NA; CDR3 protein: CASSTDTSNTGELFF; CDR3 DNA: TGTGCCAGCAGCACGGACACTTCGAACACCGGGGAGCTGTTTTTT
V gene: TRBV6-1; J gene: TRBJ1-1; clone size: NA; D gene: TRBD1; CDR3 protein: CASSDGGTGEVAFF; CDR3 DNA: TGTGCCAGCAGTGATGGGGGAACAGGGGAGGTAGCTTTCTTT
V gene: TRBV19; J gene: TRBJ1-5; clone size: NA; D gene: TRBD1; CDR3 protein: CASSPTGVQPQHF; CDR3 DNA: TGTGCCAGTAGTCCCACAGGGGTTCAGCCCCAGCATTTT
V gene: TRBV5-8; J gene: TRBJ1-5; clone size: NA; D gene: TRBD1; CDR3 protein: CASSLRRGTGAVGGNQPQHF; CDR3 DNA: TGTGCCAGCAGCTTGAGACGGGGGACAGGGGCTGTGGGTGGAAATCAGCCCCAGCATTTT
V gene: TRBV18; J gene: TRBJ1-4; clone size: NA; D gene: NA; CDR3 protein: CASSPRQDNEKLFF; CDR3 DNA: TGTGCCAGCTCACCGCGACAGGATAATGAAAAACTGTTTTTT
V gene: TRBV10-3; J gene: TRBJ2-7; clone size: NA; D gene: TRBD1; CDR3 protein: CAISDGTGGYEQYF; CDR3 DNA: TGTGCCATCAGTGACGGGACAGGGGGTTACGAGCAGTACTTC
V gene: TRBV28; J gene: TRBJ2-2; clone size: NA; D gene: NA; CDR3 protein: CACSGDGGTGELFF; CDR3 DNA: TGTGCCTGCTCGGGGGACGGTGGAACCGGGGAGCTGTTTTTT
V gene: TRBV7-2; J gene: TRBJ1-1; clone size: NA; D gene: TRBD1; CDR3 protein: CASSARTGPTEAFF; CDR3 DNA: TGTGCCAGCAGCGCGCGGACAGGGCCCACTGAAGCTTTCTTT
V gene: TRBV9; J gene: TRBJ1-1; clone size: NA; D gene: TRBD1; CDR3 protein: CASSGTRGVNTEAFF; CDR3 DNA: TGTGCCAGCAGCGGCACCAGGGGGGTGAACACTGAAGCTTTCTTT